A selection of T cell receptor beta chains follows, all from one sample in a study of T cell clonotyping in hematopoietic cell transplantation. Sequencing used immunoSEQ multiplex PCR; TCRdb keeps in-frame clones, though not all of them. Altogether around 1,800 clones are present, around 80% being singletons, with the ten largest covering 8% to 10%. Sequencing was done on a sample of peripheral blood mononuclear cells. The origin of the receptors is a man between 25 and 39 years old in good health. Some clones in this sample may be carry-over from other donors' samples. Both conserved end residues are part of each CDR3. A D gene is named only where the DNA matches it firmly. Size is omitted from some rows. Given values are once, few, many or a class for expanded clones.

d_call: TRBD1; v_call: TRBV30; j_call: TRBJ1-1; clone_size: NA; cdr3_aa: CAGGTGDFMNTEAFF; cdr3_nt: TGTGCTGGCGGGACAGGGGATTTCATGAACACTGAAGCTTTCTTT
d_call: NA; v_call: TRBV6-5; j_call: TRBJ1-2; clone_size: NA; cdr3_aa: CASRVSLANYGYTF; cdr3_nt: TGTGCCAGCAGAGTCAGCTTAGCTAACTATGGCTACACCTTC
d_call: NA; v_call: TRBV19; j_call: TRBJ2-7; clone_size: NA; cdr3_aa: CASSIGLNSYEQYF; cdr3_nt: TGTGCCAGTAGTATTGGATTAAACTCCTACGAGCAGTACTTC
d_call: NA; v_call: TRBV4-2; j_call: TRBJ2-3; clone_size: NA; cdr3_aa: CASSQESGSLSTDTQYF; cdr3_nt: TGTGCCAGCAGCCAAGAATCGGGATCATTAAGCACAGATACGCAGTATTTT
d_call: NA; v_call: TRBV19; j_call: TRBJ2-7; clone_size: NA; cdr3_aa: CASSILVGSSYEQYF; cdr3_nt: TGTGCCAGTAGTATATTGGTGGGGAGCTCCTACGAGCAGTACTTC
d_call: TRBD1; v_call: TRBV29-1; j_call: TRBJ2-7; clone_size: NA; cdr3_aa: CSVDDRGDEQYF; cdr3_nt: TGCAGCGTTGATGACAGGGGTGACGAGCAGTACTTC
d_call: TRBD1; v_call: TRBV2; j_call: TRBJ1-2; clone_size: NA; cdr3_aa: CTDRQGYGYTF; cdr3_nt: TGCACCGACCGACAGGGCTATGGCTACACCTTC
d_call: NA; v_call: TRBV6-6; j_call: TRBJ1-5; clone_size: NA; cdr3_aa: CASSYSNTGIDQPQHF; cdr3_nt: TGTGCCAGCAGTTACTCGAACACAGGGATAGATCAGCCCCAGCATTTT
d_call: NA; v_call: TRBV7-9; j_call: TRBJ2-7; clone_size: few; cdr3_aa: CASSLASAAYEQYF; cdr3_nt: TGTGCCAGCAGCTTAGCGTCGGCGGCCTACGAGCAGTACTTC
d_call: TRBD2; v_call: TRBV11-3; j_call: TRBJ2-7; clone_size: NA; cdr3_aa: CASRASGSDEQYF; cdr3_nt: TGTGCCAGCAGGGCTAGCGGGAGTGACGAGCAGTACTTC
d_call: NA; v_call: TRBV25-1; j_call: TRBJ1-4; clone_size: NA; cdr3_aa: CASSDSWRNEKLFF; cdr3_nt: TGTGCCAGCAGTGATTCCTGGAGAAATGAAAAACTGTTTTTT
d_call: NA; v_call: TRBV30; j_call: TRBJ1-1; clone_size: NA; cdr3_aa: CAWSLSPNTEAFF; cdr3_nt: TGTGCCTGGTCCCTTAGCCCAAACACTGAAGCTTTCTTT
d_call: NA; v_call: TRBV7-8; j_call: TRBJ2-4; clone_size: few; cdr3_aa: CASSLEAGTKNIQYF; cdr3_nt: TGTGCCAGCAGCTTAGAAGCAGGGACCAAAAACATTCAGTACTTC
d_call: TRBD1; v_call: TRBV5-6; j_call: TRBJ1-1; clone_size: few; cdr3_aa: CASSLTGGNTEAFF; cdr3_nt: TGTGCCAGCAGCTTGACAGGGGGGAACACTGAAGCTTTCTTT
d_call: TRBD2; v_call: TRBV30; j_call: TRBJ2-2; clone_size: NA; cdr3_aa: CAWTKGLENTGELFF; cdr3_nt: TGTGCCTGGACCAAGGGACTAGAGAACACCGGGGAGCTGTTTTTT
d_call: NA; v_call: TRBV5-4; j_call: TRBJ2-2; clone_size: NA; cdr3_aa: CASSSGGDRNTGELFF; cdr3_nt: TGTGCCAGCAGCTCTGGAGGGGACAGAAACACCGGGGAGCTGTTTTTT
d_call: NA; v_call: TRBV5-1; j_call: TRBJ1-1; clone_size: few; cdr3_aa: CASSLTQGGMNTEAFF; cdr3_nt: TGCGCCAGCAGCCTAACACAGGGAGGGATGAACACTGAAGCTTTCTTT
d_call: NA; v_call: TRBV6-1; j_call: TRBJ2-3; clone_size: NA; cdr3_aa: CASTRDTDTQYF; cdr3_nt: TGTGCCAGCACCCGGGACACAGATACGCAGTATTTT
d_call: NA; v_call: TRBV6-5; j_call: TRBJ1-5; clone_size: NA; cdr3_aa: CASSYRDNQPQHF; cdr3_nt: TGTGCCAGCAGTTACAGGGATAATCAGCCCCAGCATTTT
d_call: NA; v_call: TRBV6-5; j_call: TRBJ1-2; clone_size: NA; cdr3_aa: CASTYRGPFYGYTF; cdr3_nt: TGTGCCAGCACCTACCGGGGCCCCTTCTATGGCTACACCTTC
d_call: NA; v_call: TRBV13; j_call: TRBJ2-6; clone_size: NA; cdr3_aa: CASSSGGHSRVYGANVLTF; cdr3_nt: TGTGCCAGCAGCTCCGGGGGGCATTCAAGGGTGTACGGGGCCAACGTCCTGACTTTC
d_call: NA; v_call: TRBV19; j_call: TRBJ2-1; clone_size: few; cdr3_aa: CASSPRGLEQFF; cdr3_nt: TGTGCCAGTAGCCCCCGTGGGCTTGAGCAGTTCTTC
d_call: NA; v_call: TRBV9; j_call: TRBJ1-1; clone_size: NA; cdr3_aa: CASSIQGKGTEAFF; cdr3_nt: TGTGCCAGCAGCATCCAGGGTAAAGGGACTGAAGCTTTCTTT
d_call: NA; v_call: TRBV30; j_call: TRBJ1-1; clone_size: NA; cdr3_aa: CAWRRAGSATEAFF; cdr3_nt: TGTGCCTGGAGGCGCGCGGGCTCAGCCACTGAAGCTTTCTTT